The entry below describes one TCR beta chain. Its antigen is still unknown. The germline V gene encodes CDR1 SGHVS and CDR2 FQNEAQ. This CDR3 contains 15 residues. The V end was cut by 2 bases, the J end by 7 bases, with 16 bases between. These data are taken from a study of vaccination and CD4 T cells after COVID-19. Whole-study context: Overlapping spike pools from SARS-CoV-2 and HCoV-NL63, HCoV-OC43 and HCoV-229E served as culture stimuli.

The treatment is: approximately nine-day PBMC culture with coronavirus spike peptide pools or control peptides (ViraFEST assay). Per well, two million PBMCs were cultured in the presence of about 9.2 IU/ml IL-2 and 9 to 10 ug/ml peptide pools. The cultures had half their medium swapped for fresh IL-2 medium on days 3 and 7. The Oncomine TCR Beta short-read assay sequenced DNA from cultured CD4+ T cells. TCRdb reprocessed the PCR reads via MiXCR and lists one record per CDR3 protein. Among 25,000 or so distinct CDR3 sequences listed, around 45% were seen once. V usage is TRBV7-8 and J usage is TRBJ2-3; TRBD2 is a possible D gene (5 bases). The clonotype was recovered from a human donor who had recovered from COVID-19. Input material: CD4+ T cells from blood, cultured in vitro. The CDR3 protein is CASSLSGSKGNTQYF. As DNA, the CDR3 is TGTGCCAGCAGCTTAAGTGGGAGTAAAGGGAATACGCAGTATTTT.